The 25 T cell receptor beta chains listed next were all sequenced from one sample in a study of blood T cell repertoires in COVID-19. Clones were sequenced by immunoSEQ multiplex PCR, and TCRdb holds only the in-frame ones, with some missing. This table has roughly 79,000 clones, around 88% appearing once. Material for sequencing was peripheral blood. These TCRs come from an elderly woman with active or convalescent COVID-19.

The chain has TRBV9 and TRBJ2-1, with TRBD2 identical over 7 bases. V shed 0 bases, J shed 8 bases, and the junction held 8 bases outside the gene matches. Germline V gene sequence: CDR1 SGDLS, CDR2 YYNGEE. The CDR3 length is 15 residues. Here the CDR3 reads CASSVEGGSNDEQFF. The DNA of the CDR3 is TGTGCCAGCAGCGTAGAAGGCGGGAGTAACGATGAGCAGTTCTTC. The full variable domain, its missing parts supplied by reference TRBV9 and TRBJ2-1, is DSGVTQTPKHLITATGQRVTLRCSPRSGDLSVYWYQQSLDQGLQFLIQYYNGEERAKGNILERFSAQQFPDLHSELNLSSLELGDSALYFCASSVEGGSNDEQFFGPGTRLTVL.

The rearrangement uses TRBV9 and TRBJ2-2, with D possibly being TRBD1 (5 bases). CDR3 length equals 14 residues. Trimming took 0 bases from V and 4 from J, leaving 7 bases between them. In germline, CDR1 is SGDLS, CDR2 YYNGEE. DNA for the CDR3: TGTGCCAGCAGCGTAGTACAGGTCACCGGGGAGCTGTTTTTT. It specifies CASSVVQVTGELFF. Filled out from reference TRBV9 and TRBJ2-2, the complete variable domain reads DSGVTQTPKHLITATGQRVTLRCSPRSGDLSVYWYQQSLDQGLQFLIQYYNGEERAKGNILERFSAQQFPDLHSELNLSSLELGDSALYFCASSVVQVTGELFFGEGSRLTVL.

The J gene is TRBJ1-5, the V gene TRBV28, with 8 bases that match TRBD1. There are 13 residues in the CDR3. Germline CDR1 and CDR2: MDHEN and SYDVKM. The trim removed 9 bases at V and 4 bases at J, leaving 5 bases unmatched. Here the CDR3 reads CASLRTGNQPQHF. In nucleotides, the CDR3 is TGTGCCAGTTTAAGGACAGGGAATCAGCCCCAGCATTTT.

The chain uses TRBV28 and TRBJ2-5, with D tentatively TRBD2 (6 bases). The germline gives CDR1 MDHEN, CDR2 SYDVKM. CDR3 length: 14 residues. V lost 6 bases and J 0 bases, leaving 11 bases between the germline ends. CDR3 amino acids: CASRNGGNQETQYF. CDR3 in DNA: TGTGCCAGCAGAAATGGAGGGAACCAAGAGACCCAGTACTTC.

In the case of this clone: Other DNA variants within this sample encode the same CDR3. CDR3 sequence (DNA): TGTGCCAGCTCACCATCCTTGGGGGGGGACACTGAAGCTTTCTTT. Protein sequence: CASSPSLGGDTEAFF. The V call is TRBV18, the J call TRBJ1-1; weak D call: TRBD1 (5 bases). CDR1 is KGHSH, CDR2 LQKENI, per germline. Trimming pared 2 bases from V and 3 bases from J, leaving 13 bases between. The CDR3 extends over 15 amino acids.

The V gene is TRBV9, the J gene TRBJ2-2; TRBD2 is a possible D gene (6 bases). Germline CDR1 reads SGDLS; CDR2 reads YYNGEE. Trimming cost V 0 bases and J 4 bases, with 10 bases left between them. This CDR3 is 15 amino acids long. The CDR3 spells CASSVGGVATGELFF. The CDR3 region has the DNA TGTGCCAGCAGCGTAGGCGGGGTGGCCACCGGGGAGCTGTTTTTT.

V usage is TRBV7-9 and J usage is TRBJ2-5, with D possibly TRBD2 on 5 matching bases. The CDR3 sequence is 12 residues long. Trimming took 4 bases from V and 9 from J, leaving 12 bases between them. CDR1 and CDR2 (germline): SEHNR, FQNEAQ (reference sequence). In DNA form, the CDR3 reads TGTGCCAGCAGCTCCCTGTTGAGGGCCCAGTACTTC. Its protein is CASSSLLRAQYF.

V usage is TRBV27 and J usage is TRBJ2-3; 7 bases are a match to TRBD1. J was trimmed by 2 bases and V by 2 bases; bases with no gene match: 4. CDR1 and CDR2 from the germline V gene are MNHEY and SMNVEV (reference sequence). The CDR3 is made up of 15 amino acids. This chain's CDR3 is CASSLRDRYTDTQYF. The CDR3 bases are TGTGCCAGCAGTTTAAGGGACAGATACACAGATACGCAGTATTTT.

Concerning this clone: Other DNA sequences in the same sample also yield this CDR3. The CDR3: CASSLGAGYYGYTF. CDR3 DNA: TGTGCCAGCAGCTTAGGTGCAGGGTACTATGGCTACACCTTC. V usage is TRBV11-2 and J usage is TRBJ1-2; tentative D call: TRBD1 (5 bases). Germline values: CDR1 SGHAT, CDR2 FQNNGV. The CDR3 contains 14 residues. Deletions cut 1 base from V and 3 bases from J, with 9 bases between.

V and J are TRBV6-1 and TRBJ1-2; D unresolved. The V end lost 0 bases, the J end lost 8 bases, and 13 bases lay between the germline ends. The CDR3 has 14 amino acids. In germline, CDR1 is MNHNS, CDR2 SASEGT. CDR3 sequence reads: CASSEAQVGGGYTF. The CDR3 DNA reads TGTGCCAGCAGTGAAGCGCAGGTGGGAGGCGGCTACACCTTC.

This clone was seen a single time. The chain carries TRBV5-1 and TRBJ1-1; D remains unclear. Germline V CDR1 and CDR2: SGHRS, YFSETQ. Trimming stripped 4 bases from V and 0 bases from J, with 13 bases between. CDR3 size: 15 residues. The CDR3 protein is CASSPGLVMNTEAFF. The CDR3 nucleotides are TGCGCCAGCAGCCCAGGACTGGTTATGAACACTGAAGCTTTCTTT.

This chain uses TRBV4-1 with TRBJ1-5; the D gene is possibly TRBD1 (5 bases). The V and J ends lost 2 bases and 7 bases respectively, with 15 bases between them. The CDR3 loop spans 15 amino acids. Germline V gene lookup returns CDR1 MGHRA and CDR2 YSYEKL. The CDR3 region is CASSQRGGPGQPQHF. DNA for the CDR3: TGCGCCAGCAGCCAACGGGGGGGACCGGGCCAGCCCCAGCATTTT.

The CDR3 DNA sequence: TGTGCCAGCAGCCCGCAGACTAGCAGTTACAATGAGCAGTTCTTC. This encodes CASSPQTSSYNEQFF. This chain joins TRBV7-2 and TRBJ2-1, with 7 bases aligning to TRBD2. Trimming removed 5 bases from V and 4 bases from J; junction bases left unmatched: 8. The V gene's germline CDR1 is SGHTA and CDR2 FQGNSA. This CDR3 is built from 15 residues.

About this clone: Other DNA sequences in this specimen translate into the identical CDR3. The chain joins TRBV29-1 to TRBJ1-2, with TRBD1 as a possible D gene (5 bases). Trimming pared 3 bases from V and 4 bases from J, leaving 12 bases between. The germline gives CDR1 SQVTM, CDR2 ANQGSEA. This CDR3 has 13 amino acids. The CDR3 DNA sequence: TGCAGCGTTGATAGGGGATTTGGCTATGGCTACACCTTC. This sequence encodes CSVDRGFGYGYTF.

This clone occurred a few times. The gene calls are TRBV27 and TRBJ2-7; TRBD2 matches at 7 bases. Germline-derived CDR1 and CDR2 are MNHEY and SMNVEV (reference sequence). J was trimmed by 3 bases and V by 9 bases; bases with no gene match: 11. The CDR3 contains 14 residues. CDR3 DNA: TGTGCCAGAACCGCCCAGCGGGGTAACTACGAGCAGTACTTC. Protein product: CARTAQRGNYEQYF.

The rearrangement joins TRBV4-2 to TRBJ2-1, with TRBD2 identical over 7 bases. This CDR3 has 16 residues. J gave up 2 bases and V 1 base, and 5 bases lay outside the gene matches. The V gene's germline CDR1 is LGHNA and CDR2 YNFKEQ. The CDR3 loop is CASSQGPGGTYNEQFF. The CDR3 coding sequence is TGTGCCAGCAGCCAAGGTCCCGGGGGGACCTACAATGAGCAGTTCTTC.

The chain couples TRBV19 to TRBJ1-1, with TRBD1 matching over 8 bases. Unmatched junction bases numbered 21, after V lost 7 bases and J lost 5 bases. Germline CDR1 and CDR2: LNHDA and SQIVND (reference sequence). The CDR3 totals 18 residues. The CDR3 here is CASTPRWAGGAGRTEAFF. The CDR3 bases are TGTGCCAGTACCCCCAGGTGGGCAGGGGGCGCAGGTAGGACTGAAGCTTTCTTT.

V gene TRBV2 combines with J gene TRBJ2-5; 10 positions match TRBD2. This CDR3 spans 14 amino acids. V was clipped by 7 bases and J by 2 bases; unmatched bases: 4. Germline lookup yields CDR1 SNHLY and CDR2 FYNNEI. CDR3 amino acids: CASTTSGKQETQYF. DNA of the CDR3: TGTGCCAGCACTACTAGCGGGAAACAAGAGACCCAGTACTTC.

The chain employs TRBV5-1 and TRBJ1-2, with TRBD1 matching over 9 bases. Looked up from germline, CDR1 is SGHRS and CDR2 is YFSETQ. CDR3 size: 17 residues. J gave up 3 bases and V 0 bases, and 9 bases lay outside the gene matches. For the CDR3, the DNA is TGCGCCAGCAGCTTGGGGGGACAGGGCTTAGGTGACTATGGCTACACCTTC. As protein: CASSLGGQGLGDYGYTF.

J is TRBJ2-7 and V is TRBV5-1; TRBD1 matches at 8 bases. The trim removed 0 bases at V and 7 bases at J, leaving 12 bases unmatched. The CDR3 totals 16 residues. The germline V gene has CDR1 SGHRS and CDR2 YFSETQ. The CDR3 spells CASSLAGDRPSGEQYF. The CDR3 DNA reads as TGCGCCAGCAGCTTGGCGGGGGACAGGCCTTCGGGTGAGCAGTACTTC. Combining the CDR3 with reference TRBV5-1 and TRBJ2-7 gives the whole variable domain KAGVTQTPRYLIKTRGQQVTLSCSPISGHRSVSWYQQTPGQGLQFLFEYFSETQRNKGNFPGRFSGRQFSNSRSEMNVSTLELGDSALYLCASSLAGDRPSGEQYFGPGTRLTVT.

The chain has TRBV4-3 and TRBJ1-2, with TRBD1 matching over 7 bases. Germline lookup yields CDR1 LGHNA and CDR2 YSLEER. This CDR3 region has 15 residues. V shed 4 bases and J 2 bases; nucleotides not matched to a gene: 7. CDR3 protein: CASSRLRQGNYGYTF. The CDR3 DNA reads TGCGCCAGCAGCCGACTAAGACAGGGCAACTATGGCTACACCTTC.

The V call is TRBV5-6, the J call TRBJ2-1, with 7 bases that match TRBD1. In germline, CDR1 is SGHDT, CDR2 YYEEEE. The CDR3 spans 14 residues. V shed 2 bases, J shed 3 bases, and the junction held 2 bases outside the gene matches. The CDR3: CASSLGTVYNEQFF. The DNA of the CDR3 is TGTGCCAGCAGCTTAGGGACAGTCTACAATGAGCAGTTCTTC. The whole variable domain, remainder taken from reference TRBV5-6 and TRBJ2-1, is DAGVTQSPTHLIKTRGQQVTLRCSPKSGHDTVSWYQQALGQGPQFIFQYYEEEERQRGNFPDRFSGHQFPNYSSELNVNALLLGDSALYLCASSLGTVYNEQFFGPGTRLTVL.

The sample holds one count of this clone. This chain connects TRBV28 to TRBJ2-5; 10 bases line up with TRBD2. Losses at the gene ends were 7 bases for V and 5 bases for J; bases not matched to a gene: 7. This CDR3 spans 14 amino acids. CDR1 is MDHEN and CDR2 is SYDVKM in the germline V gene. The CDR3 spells CASKAGGPIETQYF. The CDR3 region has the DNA TGTGCCAGCAAAGCGGGAGGGCCTATTGAGACCCAGTACTTC.

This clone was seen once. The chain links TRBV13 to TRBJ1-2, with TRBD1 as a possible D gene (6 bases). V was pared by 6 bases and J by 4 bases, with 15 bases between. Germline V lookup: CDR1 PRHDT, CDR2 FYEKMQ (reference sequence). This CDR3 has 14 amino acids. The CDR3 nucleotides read TGTGCCAGCAGAGGGCCACAGGGAATCTATGGCTACACCTTC. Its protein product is CASRGPQGIYGYTF.

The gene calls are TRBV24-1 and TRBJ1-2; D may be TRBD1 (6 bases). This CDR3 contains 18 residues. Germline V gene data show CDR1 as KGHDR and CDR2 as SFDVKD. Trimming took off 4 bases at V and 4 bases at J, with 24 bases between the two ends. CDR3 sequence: CATSEPQGDSGEGYGYTF. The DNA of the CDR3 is TGTGCCACCAGTGAGCCACAGGGAGACAGCGGCGAAGGCTATGGCTACACCTTC.